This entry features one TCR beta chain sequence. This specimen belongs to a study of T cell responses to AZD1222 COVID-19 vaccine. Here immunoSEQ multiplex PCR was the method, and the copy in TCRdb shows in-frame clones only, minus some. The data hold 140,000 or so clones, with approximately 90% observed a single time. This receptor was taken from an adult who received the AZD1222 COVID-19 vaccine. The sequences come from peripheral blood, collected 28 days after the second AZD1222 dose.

The DNA for the CDR3 is TGTGCCAGCAGTTACACCCGACAGGTTCACACTGAAGCTTTCTTT. Amino acids: CASSYTRQVHTEAFF. The gene calls are TRBV6-5 and TRBJ1-1; a weak D match, TRBD1 (6 bases). From germline, CDR1 is MNHEY and CDR2 SVGAGI. V was shortened by 2 bases and J by 3 bases, with 13 bases between the two germline ends. CDR3 length equals 15 residues.